This T cell receptor beta chain emerged from a study of shared clonotypes between healthy human individuals. A word on this clone: Its antigen is undetermined.

Germline-derived CDR1 and CDR2 are SEHNR and FQNEAQ (reference sequence). This CDR3 has 15 amino acids. J lost 7 bases, V lost 6 bases, and 11 bases had no gene match. Broader study findings: Of the naive CD4 clonotypes, 4% to 5% were shared across several donors.

This table comes from immunoSEQ multiplex PCR, and its TCRdb copy is limited to in-frame clones, with some not included. Among some 2 million clones listed, 85% to 95% were seen once. The sample comprised naive CD4+ T cells sorted from blood. This sample's subset: CD45RA+ positively selected. The TCR was taken from a man between 18 and 29 years old in good health. This chain uses TRBV7-9 with TRBJ2-2, with 7 bases matching TRBD2. The CDR3 region is CASRPTGGYVGELFF. The CDR3 nucleotides read TGTGCCAGCAGACCCACGGGGGGTTATGTCGGGGAGCTGTTTTTT. Combining the CDR3 with reference TRBV7-9 and TRBJ2-2 gives the whole variable domain DTGVSQNPRHKITKRGQNVTFRCDPISEHNRLYWYRQTLGQGPEFLTYFQNEAQLEKSRLLSDRFSAERPKGSFSTLEIQRTEQGDSAMYLCASRPTGGYVGELFFGEGSRLTVL.